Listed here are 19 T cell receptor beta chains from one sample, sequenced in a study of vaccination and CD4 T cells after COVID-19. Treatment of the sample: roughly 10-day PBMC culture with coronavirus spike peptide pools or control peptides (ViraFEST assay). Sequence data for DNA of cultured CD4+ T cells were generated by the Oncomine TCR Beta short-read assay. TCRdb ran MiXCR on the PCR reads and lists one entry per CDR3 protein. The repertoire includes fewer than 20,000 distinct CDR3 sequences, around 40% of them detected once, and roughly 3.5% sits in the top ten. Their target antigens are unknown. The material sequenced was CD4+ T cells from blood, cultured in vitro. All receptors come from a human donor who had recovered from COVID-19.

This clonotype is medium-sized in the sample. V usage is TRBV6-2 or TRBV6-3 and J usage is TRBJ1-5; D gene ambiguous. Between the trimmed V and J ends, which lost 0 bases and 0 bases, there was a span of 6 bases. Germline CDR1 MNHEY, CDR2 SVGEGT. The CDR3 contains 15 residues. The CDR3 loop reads CASSYSYASNQPQHF. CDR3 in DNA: TGTGCCAGCAGTTACTCATACGCTAGCAATCAGCCCCAGCATTTT.

The CDR3 region has the DNA TGTGCCAGCTCACCAGAGGCAGGACGGATGAACACTGAAGCTTTCTTT. Protein product: CASSPEAGRMNTEAFF. V and J are TRBV18 and TRBJ1-1; D gene ambiguous. The CDR3 is 16 amino acids. From germline, CDR1 is KGHSH and CDR2 LQKENI. Trimming removed 2 bases from V and 0 bases from J, with 13 bases in between.

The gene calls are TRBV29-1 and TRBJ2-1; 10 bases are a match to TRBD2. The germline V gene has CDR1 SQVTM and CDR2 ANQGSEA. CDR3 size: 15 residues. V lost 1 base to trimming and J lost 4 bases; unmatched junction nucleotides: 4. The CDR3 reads CSVEGGLAVYNEQFF. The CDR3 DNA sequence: TGCAGCGTTGAAGGAGGACTAGCGGTTTACAATGAGCAGTTCTTC.

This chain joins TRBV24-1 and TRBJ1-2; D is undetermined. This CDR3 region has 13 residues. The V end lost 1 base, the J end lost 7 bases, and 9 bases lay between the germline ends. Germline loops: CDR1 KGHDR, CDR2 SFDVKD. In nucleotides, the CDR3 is TGTGCCACCAGTGATTTCGGGTGGGGTGGCTACACCTTC. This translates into CATSDFGWGGYTF.

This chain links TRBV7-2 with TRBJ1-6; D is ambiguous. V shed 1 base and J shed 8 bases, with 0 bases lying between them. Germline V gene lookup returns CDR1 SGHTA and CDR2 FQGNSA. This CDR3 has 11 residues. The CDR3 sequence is CASSLDSPLHF. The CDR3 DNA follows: TGTGCCAGCAGCTTAGATTCACCCCTCCACTTT.

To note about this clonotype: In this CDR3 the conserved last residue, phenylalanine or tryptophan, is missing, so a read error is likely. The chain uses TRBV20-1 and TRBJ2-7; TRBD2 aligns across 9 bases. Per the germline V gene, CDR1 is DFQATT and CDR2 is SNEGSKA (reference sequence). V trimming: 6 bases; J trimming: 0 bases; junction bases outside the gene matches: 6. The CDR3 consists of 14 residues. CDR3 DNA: TGCAGTGCGAGGCCGGGACTAGCCTCCTACGAGCAGTACCTC. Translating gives CSARPGLASYEQYL.

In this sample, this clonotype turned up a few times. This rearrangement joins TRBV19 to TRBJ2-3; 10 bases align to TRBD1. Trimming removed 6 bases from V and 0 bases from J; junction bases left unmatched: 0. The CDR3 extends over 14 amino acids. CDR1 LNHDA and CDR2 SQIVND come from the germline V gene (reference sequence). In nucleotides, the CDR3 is TGTGCCAGTAGGGGACAGGGGAGCACAGATACGCAGTATTTT. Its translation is CASRGQGSTDTQYF.

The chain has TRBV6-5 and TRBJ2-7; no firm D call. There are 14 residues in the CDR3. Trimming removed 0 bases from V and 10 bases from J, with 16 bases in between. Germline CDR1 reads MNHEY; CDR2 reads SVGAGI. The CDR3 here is CASSYSSPVIPQYF. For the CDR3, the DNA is TGTGCCAGCAGTTACTCTAGTCCAGTCATCCCCCAGTACTTC.

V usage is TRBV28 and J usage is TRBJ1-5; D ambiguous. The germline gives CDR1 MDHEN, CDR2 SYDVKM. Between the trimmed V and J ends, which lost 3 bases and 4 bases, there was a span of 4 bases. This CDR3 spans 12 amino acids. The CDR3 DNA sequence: TGTGCCAGCAGTTTCCGGAATCAGCCCCAGCATTTT. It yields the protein CASSFRNQPQHF.

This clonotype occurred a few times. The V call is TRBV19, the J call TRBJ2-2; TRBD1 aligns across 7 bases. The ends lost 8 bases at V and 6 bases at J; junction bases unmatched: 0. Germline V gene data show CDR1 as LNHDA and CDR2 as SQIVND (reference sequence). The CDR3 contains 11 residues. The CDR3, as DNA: TGTGCCAGTCAGGGGGCCGGGGAGCTGTTTTTT. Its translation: CASQGAGELFF.

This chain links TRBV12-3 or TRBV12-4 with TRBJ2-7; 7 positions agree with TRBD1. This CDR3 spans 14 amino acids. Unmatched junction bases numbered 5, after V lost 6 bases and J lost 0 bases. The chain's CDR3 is CASRRQGPSYEQYF. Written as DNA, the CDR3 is TGTGCCAGCAGACGACAGGGCCCCTCCTACGAGCAGTACTTC.

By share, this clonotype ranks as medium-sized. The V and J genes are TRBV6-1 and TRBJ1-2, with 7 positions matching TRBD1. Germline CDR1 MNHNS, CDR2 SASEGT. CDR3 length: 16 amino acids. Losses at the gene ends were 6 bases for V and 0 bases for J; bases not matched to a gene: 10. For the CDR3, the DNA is TGTGCCAGCAGCCCACACGGGACAGAAACTAACTATGGCTACACCTTC. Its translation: CASSPHGTETNYGYTF.

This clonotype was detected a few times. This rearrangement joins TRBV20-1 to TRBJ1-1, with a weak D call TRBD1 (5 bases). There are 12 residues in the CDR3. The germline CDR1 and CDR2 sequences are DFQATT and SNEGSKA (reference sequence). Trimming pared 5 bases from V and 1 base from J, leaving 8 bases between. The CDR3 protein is CSALTENTEAFF. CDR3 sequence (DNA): TGCAGTGCTCTGACAGAGAACACTGAAGCTTTCTTT.

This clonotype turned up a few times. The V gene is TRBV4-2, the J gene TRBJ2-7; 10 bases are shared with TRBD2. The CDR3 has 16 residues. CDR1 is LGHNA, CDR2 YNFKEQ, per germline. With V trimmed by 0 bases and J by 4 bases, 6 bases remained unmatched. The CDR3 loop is CASSQEQASGSYEQYF. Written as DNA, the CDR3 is TGTGCCAGCAGCCAAGAACAAGCTAGCGGGAGTTACGAGCAGTACTTC.

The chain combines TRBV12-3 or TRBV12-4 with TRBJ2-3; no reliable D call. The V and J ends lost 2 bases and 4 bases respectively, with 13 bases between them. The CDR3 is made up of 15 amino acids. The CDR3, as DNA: TGTGCCAGCAGTTTATTAGTAGGTGCCGCAGATACGCAGTATTTT. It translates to CASSLLVGAADTQYF.

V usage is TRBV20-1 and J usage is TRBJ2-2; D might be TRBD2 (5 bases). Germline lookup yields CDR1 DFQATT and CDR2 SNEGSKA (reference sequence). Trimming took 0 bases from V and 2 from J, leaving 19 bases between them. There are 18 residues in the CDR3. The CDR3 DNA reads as TGCAGTGCTAGAGATCAGTGGGAGAGGACCAAAAACACCGGGGAGCTGTTTTTT. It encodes CSARDQWERTKNTGELFF.

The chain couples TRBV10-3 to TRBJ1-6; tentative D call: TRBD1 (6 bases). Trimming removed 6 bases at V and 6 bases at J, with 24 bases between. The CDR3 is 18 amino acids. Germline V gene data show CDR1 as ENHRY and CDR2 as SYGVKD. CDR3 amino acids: CAISSPAGGNRVNSPLHF. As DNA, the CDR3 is TGTGCCATCAGCTCCCCGGCGGGTGGAAACAGGGTTAATTCACCCCTCCACTTT.

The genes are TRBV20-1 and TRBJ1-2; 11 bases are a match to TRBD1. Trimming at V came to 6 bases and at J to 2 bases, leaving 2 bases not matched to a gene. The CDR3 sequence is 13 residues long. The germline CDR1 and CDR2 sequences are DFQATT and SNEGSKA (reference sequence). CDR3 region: CSAWDRGNYGYTF. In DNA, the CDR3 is TGCAGTGCCTGGGACAGGGGGAACTATGGCTACACCTTC.

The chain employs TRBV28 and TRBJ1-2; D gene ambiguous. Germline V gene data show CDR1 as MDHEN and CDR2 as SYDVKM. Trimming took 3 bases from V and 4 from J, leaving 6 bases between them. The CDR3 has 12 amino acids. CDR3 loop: CASSLWGYGYTF. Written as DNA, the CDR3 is TGTGCCAGCAGTTTGTGGGGCTATGGCTACACCTTC.